These T cell receptor beta chains were read from a single sample in a study of T cell responses to AZD1222 COVID-19 vaccine. The assay was immunoSEQ multiplex PCR, and TCRdb's table has in-frame clones only and misses some. Altogether approximately 190,000 clones are present, approximately 94% being singletons, with the ten largest covering less than 4.5%. Sequencing was performed on peripheral blood, taken 28 days after the second dose of the MenACWY control vaccine. The receptor set was obtained from an adult who received the MenACWY meningococcal vaccine as a control. Both conserved end residues are part of each CDR3. A D gene is named only where the DNA matches it firmly. The size field is filled for only some rows; it gives once, few, many or a size class.

TRBJ1-5	TRBV5-1	-	-	TGCGCCAGCAGCTTCTTCTCAGGTCAGCCCCAGCATTTT	CASSFFSGQPQHF
TRBJ1-1	TRBV6-5	-	-	TGTGCCAGCAGTTTGTCTGGGCCCGCCAGTGGCACTGAAGCTTTCTTT	CASSLSGPASGTEAFF
TRBJ1-6	TRBV30	-	-	TGTGCCTGGAGTGACGGGGATTCACCCCTCCACTTT	CAWSDGDSPLHF
TRBJ1-2	TRBV29-1	-	-	TGCAGCGTGACCGGGACAAACTATGGCTACACCTTC	CSVTGTNYGYTF
TRBJ1-4	TRBV19	-	-	TGTGCCAGTAGTACCTCGGCAACCCTTAATGAAAAACTGTTTTTT	CASSTSATLNEKLFF
TRBJ2-5	TRBV7-2	-	TRBD1	TGTGCCAGCAGCTTGGGCAGGGGGCGCGAGACCCAGTACTTC	CASSLGRGRETQYF
TRBJ2-7	TRBV7-8	-	-	TGTGCCAGCAGCGTGAGACAGGAACCAGTCCCTCACGAGCAGTACTTC	CASSVRQEPVPHEQYF
TRBJ1-5	TRBV6-2/TRBV6-3	-	-	TGTGCCAGCAGTGGGGGGTACAATCAGCCCCAGCATTTT	CASSGGYNQPQHF
TRBJ1-1	TRBV2	-	-	TGTGCCCGGACCTTGAGCACTGAAGCTTTCTTT	CARTLSTEAFF
TRBJ2-1	TRBV5-1	-	-	TGCGCCAGCAGCTCCCCGTCAGGGTTGGCGTACAATGAGCAGTTCTTC	CASSSPSGLAYNEQFF
TRBJ2-7	TRBV3-1/TRBV3-2	-	TRBD2	TGTGCCAGCAGCCAGGCTCCTCTAGCGGGGAGCTCCTACGAGCAGTACTTC	CASSQAPLAGSSYEQYF
TRBJ1-2	TRBV6-5	-	-	TGTGCCAGCAGTTACTCGATATCGGGGGGCTATGGCTACACCTTC	CASSYSISGGYGYTF
TRBJ2-2	TRBV7-7	-	-	TGTGCTAGCAGCTTAGCACCGACCGGGGAGCTGTTTTTT	CASSLAPTGELFF
TRBJ1-5	TRBV15	once	-	TGTGCCACCAGCGCGTCTAGCAATCAGCCCCAGCATTTT	CATSASSNQPQHF
TRBJ1-2	TRBV15	-	TRBD1	TGTGCCACCAGCAGAGATAGGGGGCAGGGGGATGGCTACACCTTC	CATSRDRGQGDGYTF
TRBJ1-6	TRBV9	-	-	TGTGCCAGCAGCGTAGAAGGTGGAGGGGCCTCCTATAATTCACCCCTCCACTTT	CASSVEGGGASYNSPLHF
TRBJ2-1	TRBV27	few	TRBD2	TGTGCCAGCCACCGGGGGGGCGGTGGGTACAATGAGCAGTTCTTC	CASHRGGGGYNEQFF
TRBJ1-5	TRBV27	-	-	TGTGCCAGCAGTTTATCTTCGTCTCCAAATCAGCCCCAGCATTTT	CASSLSSSPNQPQHF
TRBJ2-3	TRBV6-1	-	-	TGTGCCAGCAGTGAAAACCCAGGAGCTAGCACAGATACGCAGTATTTT	CASSENPGASTDTQYF
TRBJ1-5	TRBV9	-	-	TGTGCCAGCAGCGTAACAGGTCATCAGCCCCAGCATTTT	CASSVTGHQPQHF
TRBJ2-3	TRBV5-6	-	-	TGTGCCAGCAGCCGCCGGACAGATACGCAGTATTTT	CASSRRTDTQYF
TRBJ2-3	TRBV6-5	-	-	TGTGCCAGCAGACGCGCGGATACGCAGTATTTT	CASRRADTQYF
TRBJ1-1	TRBV3-1/TRBV3-2	-	-	TGTGCCATTACGGACGGGTACATGAACACTGAAGCTTTCTTT	CAITDGYMNTEAFF
TRBJ2-7	TRBV4-3	-	-	TGCGCCAGCAGCCAAGATTGGTCGAGAGAAGAGCAGTACTTC	CASSQDWSREEQYF
TRBJ2-5	TRBV7-2	-	-	TGTGCCAGCAGCTTACGACAGTTCGAGACCCAGTACTTC	CASSLRQFETQYF
TRBJ1-3	TRBV7-2	-	-	TGTGCCAGCAGCCATGAGCCCGGAAACACCATATATTTT	CASSHEPGNTIYF
TRBJ2-7	TRBV6-2/TRBV6-3	-	TRBD1	TGTGCCAGCAGTTGGGGACAGGGGATTTCCTACGAGCAGTACTTC	CASSWGQGISYEQYF
TRBJ2-5	TRBV5-1	once	-	TGCGCCAGCAGCTTGGAGCGATCGGGGCCCCAGTACTTC	CASSLERSGPQYF
TRBJ1-5	TRBV5-5	-	-	TGTGCCAGCAGCTTGGGTGTGGGCGACATAGGAAGCAATCAGCCCCAGCATTTT	CASSLGVGDIGSNQPQHF
TRBJ2-7	TRBV4-1	-	TRBD2	TGCGCCAGCAGCCAATGGAATTCATTTACTAGCGGGAGCGACGAGCAGTACTTC	CASSQWNSFTSGSDEQYF
TRBJ1-5	TRBV30	-	TRBD1	TGTGCCCTACAGGGGGCTGGCAATCAGCCCCAGCATTTT	CALQGAGNQPQHF
TRBJ1-2	TRBV7-2	-	-	TGTGCCAGCAGCGTGGACAGTAACTATGGCTACACCTTC	CASSVDSNYGYTF
TRBJ1-3	TRBV7-3	-	-	TGTGCCAGCAGCTTAACATCCAGCTCTGGAAACACCATATATTTT	CASSLTSSSGNTIYF
TRBJ2-7	TRBV5-6	-	-	TGTGCCAGCAGCTCCCGTGCTAGCGCAGAGGCCTACGAGCAGTACTTC	CASSSRASAEAYEQYF
TRBJ1-2	TRBV19	-	-	TGTGCCAGTAGTATAGGCACACACAACTATGGCTACACCTTC	CASSIGTHNYGYTF
TRBJ2-5	TRBV27	-	TRBD2	TGTGCCAGCAGTTTGGTAGCGGGACTCCAAGAGACCCAGTACTTC	CASSLVAGLQETQYF
TRBJ1-2	TRBV18	once	-	TGTGCCAGCTCACCAGGGGGCGGCGGTGGCGGCTATGGCTACACCTTC	CASSPGGGGGGYGYTF
TRBJ1-1	TRBV3-1/TRBV3-2	-	TRBD1	TGTGCCAGCAGGGGGACAGGAACTGAAGCTTTCTTT	CASRGTGTEAFF
TRBJ1-4	TRBV2	-	-	TGTGCCAGCAGGCAGACAGGCAGTTGGGAAAAACTGTTTTTT	CASRQTGSWEKLFF
TRBJ2-7	TRBV3-1/TRBV3-2	-	-	TGTGCCAGCAGCCCTAAGGACAGTCCCCTCTTACACGAGCAGTACTTC	CASSPKDSPLLHEQYF
TRBJ1-2	TRBV28	-	TRBD1	TGTGCCAGCAGTTCGCCCCCCGGGACAGGCCACTATGGCTACACCTTC	CASSSPPGTGHYGYTF
TRBJ2-7	TRBV29-1	-	-	TGCAGCGTTAGGAGGGCCTACGAGCAGTACTTC	CSVRRAYEQYF
TRBJ2-7	TRBV5-8	-	TRBD1	TGTGCCAGCAGCTTGACAGGGGGCGAGCAGTACTTC	CASSLTGGEQYF
TRBJ1-5	TRBV30	-	TRBD1	TGTGCCTGGAATCCGGGACAGGGCTTGGTTCAGCCCCAGCATTTT	CAWNPGQGLVQPQHF
TRBJ1-5	TRBV12-3/TRBV12-4	-	-	TGTGCCAGCAGCGTCGACAGTTTTGGGCCCCAGCATTTT	CASSVDSFGPQHF
TRBJ1-2	TRBV19	once	TRBD1	TGTGCCACCCTGCATAGGGACAGGGGCGACTATGGCTACACCTTC	CATLHRDRGDYGYTF
TRBJ2-1	TRBV19	-	TRBD2	TGTGCCAGTAGTACAATAGCGGGAGGTGGATCTGAGCAGTTCTTC	CASSTIAGGGSEQFF
TRBJ1-2	TRBV7-2	few	TRBD1	TGTGCCAGCAGCTTGGATAACAGGGGCCACTATGGCTACACCTTC	CASSLDNRGHYGYTF
TRBJ2-5	TRBV12-5	-	-	TGTGCTAGTGGTTTGATGCCGGGTGCTCAAGAGACCCAGTACTTC	CASGLMPGAQETQYF
TRBJ1-3	TRBV4-1	-	-	TGCGCCAGCAGCCAAGTGCCCCGGTTTGTGCCCATATATTTT	CASSQVPRFVPIYF
TRBJ2-3	TRBV6-1	-	TRBD2	TGTGCCAGCAGTGATCGTAGCGGGGCCACAGATACGCAGTATTTT	CASSDRSGATDTQYF